The 7 T cell receptor beta chains listed next were all sequenced from one sample in a study of cytomegalovirus exposure and HLA in healthy donors. This PCR relied on a set of 60 Vbeta primers and 13 Jbeta primers. Sequencing used immunoSEQ multiplex PCR; TCRdb keeps in-frame clones, though not all of them. This sample's clone table lists 45,000 to 55,000 clones. Sequencing was done on a sample of PBMCs. These receptors all come from a man aged 40-55 years in good health and CMV-seropositive.

In nucleotides, the CDR3 is TGTGCCAGCAGGGTGGGAGGCCGGTATAATTCACCCCTCCACTTT. It encodes CASRVGGRYNSPLHF. The V gene is TRBV5-6, the J gene TRBJ1-6; the D is unclear. CDR1 SGHDT and CDR2 YYEEEE come from the germline V gene. This CDR3 is built from 15 residues. The V and J ends lost 5 bases and 4 bases respectively, with 13 bases between them.

The chain employs TRBV5-6 and TRBJ2-7; D remains ambiguous. Between the trimmed V and J ends, which lost 4 bases and 4 bases, there was a span of 9 bases. The CDR3 totals 12 residues. Looked up from germline, CDR1 is SGHDT and CDR2 is YYEEEE. The CDR3 DNA reads as TGTGCCAGCAGCATGGTCCCTTACGAGCAGTACTTC. The encoded protein is CASSMVPYEQYF.

The chain uses TRBV6-5 and TRBJ1-2; tentatively, D is TRBD1 (6 bases). Germline V lookup: CDR1 MNHEY, CDR2 SVGAGI. V was trimmed by 0 bases and J by 7 bases, leaving 15 bases between them. The CDR3 runs to 15 residues. This CDR3 is CASSYSTGLGGGYTF. The DNA for the CDR3 is TGTGCCAGCAGTTACTCGACAGGCCTTGGGGGTGGCTACACCTTC.

J is TRBJ2-7 and V is TRBV5-1, with D maybe TRBD1 (6 bases). This CDR3 comprises 13 residues. Germline V gene lookup returns CDR1 SGHRS and CDR2 YFSETQ. The V and J ends lost 7 bases and 1 base respectively, with 12 bases between them. This CDR3 is CASRWTDSYEQYF. In DNA, the CDR3 is TGCGCCAGCCGGTGGACAGATTCCTACGAGCAGTACTTC.

The chain carries TRBV6-5 and TRBJ1-3; D is perhaps TRBD1 (5 bases). Germline CDR1 MNHEY, CDR2 SVGAGI. V was cut by 1 base and J by 9 bases, with 13 bases left in between. The CDR3 totals 14 residues. This CDR3 is CASSYCRDSCTIYF. The CDR3 bases are TGTGCCAGCAGTTACTGCAGGGACTCATGCACCATATATTTT.

The CDR3 loop reads CASSPGGGTGELFF. For the CDR3, the DNA is TGTGCCAGCAGCCCCGGCGGGGGGACCGGGGAGCTGTTTTTT. The V and J genes are TRBV11-2 and TRBJ2-2; 8 nucleotides line up with TRBD2. Looked up from germline, CDR1 is SGHAT and CDR2 is FQNNGV. The V segment lost 5 bases and the J segment 5 bases; nucleotides outside the gene matches: 4. CDR3 length: 14 residues.

The chain combines TRBV12-5 with TRBJ2-1; D might be TRBD1 (6 bases). Germline loops: CDR1 LGHNT, CDR2 FRNRAP. The CDR3 is 14 amino acids. The V gene lost 1 base and the J gene lost 6 bases, with 10 bases spanning the gap. The CDR3 DNA reads TGTGCTAGTGGTTTGGGGACAGATTCCAATGAGCAGTTCTTC. Translating it yields CASGLGTDSNEQFF.